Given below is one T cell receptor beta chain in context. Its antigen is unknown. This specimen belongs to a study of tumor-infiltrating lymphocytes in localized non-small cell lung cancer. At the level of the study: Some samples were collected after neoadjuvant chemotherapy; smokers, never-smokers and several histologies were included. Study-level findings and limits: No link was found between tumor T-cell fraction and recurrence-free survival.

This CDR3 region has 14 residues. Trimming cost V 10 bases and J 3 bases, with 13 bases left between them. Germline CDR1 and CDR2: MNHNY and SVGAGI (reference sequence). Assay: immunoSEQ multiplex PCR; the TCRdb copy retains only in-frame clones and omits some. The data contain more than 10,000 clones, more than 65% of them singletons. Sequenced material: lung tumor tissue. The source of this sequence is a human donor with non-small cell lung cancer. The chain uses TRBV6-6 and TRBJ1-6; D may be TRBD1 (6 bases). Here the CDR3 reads CATWDNRYNSPLHF. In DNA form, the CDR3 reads TGTGCCACCTGGGACAACCGCTATAATTCACCCCTCCACTTT.